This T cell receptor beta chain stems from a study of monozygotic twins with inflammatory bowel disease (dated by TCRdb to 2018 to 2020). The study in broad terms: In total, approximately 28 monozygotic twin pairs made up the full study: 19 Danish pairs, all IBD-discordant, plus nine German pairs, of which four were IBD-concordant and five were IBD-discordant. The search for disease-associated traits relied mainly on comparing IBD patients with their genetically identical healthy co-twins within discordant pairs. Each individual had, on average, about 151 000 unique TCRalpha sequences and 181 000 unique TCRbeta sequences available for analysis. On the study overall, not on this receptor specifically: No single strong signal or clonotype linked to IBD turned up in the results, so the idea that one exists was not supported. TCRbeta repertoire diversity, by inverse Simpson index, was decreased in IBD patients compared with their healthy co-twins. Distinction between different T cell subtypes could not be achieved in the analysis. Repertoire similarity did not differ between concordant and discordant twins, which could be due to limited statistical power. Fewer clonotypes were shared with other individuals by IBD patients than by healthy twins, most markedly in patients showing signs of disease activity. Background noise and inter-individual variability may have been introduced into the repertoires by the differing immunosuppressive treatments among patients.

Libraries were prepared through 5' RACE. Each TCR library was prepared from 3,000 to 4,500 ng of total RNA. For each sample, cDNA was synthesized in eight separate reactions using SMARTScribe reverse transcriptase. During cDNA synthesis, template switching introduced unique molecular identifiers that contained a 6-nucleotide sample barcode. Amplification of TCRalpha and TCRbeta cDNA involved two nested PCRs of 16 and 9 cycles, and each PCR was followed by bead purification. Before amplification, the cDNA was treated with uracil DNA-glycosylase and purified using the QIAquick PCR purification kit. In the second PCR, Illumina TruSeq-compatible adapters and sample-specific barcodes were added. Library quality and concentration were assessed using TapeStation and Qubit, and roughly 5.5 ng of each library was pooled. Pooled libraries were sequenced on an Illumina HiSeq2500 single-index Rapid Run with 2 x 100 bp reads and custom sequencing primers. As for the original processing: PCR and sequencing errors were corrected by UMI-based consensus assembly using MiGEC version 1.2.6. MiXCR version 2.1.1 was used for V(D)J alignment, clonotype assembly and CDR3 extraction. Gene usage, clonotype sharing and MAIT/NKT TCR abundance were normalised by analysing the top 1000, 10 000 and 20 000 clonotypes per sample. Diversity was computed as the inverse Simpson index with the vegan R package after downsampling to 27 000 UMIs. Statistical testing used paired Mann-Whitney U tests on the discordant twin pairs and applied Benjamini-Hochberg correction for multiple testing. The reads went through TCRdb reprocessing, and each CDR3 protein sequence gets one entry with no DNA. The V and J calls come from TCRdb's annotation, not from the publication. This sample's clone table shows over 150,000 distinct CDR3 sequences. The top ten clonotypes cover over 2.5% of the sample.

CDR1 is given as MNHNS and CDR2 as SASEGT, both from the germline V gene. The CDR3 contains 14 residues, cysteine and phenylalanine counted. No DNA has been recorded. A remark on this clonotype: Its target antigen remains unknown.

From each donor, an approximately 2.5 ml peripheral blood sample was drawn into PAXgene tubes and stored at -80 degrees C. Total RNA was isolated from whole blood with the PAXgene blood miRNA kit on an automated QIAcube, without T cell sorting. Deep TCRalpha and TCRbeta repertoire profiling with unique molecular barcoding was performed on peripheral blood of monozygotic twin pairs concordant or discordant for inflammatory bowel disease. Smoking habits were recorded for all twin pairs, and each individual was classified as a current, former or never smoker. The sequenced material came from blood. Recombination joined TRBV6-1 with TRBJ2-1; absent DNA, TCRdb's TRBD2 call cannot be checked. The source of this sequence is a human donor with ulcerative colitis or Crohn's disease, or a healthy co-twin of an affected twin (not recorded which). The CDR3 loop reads CASSPPGSYNEQFF.